Each of the 9 T cell receptor beta chains below was sequenced from the same sample in a study of T cells after yellow fever vaccination. TCRdb processed the 5' RACE reads anew with MiXCR; each CDR3 protein has one entry. The table includes under 700,000 distinct CDR3 sequences, around 17% detected once. This specimen was PBMCs, taken 4 to 5 days after the first yellow fever vaccination. Source of these receptors: a man aged 18 to 35 who received the YFV17D yellow fever vaccine.

In this sample, this clonotype turned up a few times. The genes are TRBV2 and TRBJ2-7; D is uncertain. The CDR3 has 13 residues. Trimming took 2 bases from V and 0 from J, leaving 5 bases between them. Germline values: CDR1 SNHLY, CDR2 FYNNEI. CDR3 DNA: TGTGCCAGCAGTGAACTGGGCTCCTACGAGCAGTACGTC. Protein product: CASSELGSYEQYV.

This chain links TRBV4-1 with TRBJ1-5; perhaps TRBD1 as D (5 bases). The V and J ends lost 1 base and 3 bases respectively, with 10 bases between them. The CDR3 totals 15 residues. The V gene's germline CDR1 is MGHRA and CDR2 YSYEKL. DNA for the CDR3: TGCGCCAGCAGCCAAGGAGGGACCATCAATCAGCCCCAGCATTTT. Encoded protein: CASSQGGTINQPQHF.

In its sample, this clonotype was seen a few times. This chain links TRBV9 with TRBJ2-1; 11 bases align to TRBD1. J lost 6 bases, V lost 0 bases, and 2 bases had no gene match. Germline V CDR1 and CDR2: SGDLS, YYNGEE. The CDR3 contains 15 residues. The CDR3: CASSVDGTGGNEQFF. In DNA form, the CDR3 reads TGTGCCAGCAGCGTAGATGGGACAGGGGGCAATGAGCAGTTCTTC.

V gene TRBV3-1 combines with J gene TRBJ1-2; unclear D gene. The CDR3 is made up of 15 amino acids. V was clipped by 6 bases and J by 8 bases, with 22 bases between them. Germline V gives CDR1 LGHDT, CDR2 YNNKEL (reference sequence). As DNA, the CDR3 is TGTGCCAGCAGTCAGAGTCTGGGCCGGGGTCGCGGCTACACCTTC. Encoded protein: CASSQSLGRGRGYTF.

This clonotype was detected a few times. The chain recombines TRBV2 with TRBJ2-7; D could derive from TRBD1 or TRBD2 (6 bases each). Germline V gives CDR1 SNHLY, CDR2 FYNNEI. Trimming pared 5 bases from V and 3 bases from J, leaving 14 bases between. The CDR3 is made up of 14 amino acids. In DNA form, the CDR3 reads TGTGCCAGCAGTTTTTGGGGGGCCAACTACGAGCAGTACTTC. Translating gives CASSFWGANYEQYF. Full variable domain (outside the CDR3, taken from reference TRBV2 and TRBJ2-7): EPEVTQTPSHQVTQMGQEVILRCVPISNHLYFYWYRQILGQKVEFLVSFYNNEISEKSEIFDDQFSVERPDGSNFTLKIRSTKLEDSAMYFCASSFWGANYEQYFGPGTRLTVT.

This rearrangement joins TRBV7-9 to TRBJ2-4; D is perhaps TRBD1 or TRBD2 (5 bases each). In germline, CDR1 is SEHNR, CDR2 FQNEAQ (reference sequence). This CDR3 is built from 14 residues. V was shortened by 5 bases and J by 7 bases, with 15 bases between the two germline ends. This CDR3 is CASSRGYEGNIQYF. The CDR3, as DNA: TGTGCCAGCAGCCGTGGCTACGAGGGGAACATTCAGTACTTC.

This clonotype occurred a few times. This chain uses TRBV4-2 with TRBJ1-6, with TRBD1 matching over 9 bases. The J segment lost 5 bases and the V segment lost 4 bases, leaving 6 bases of the junction unmatched. This CDR3 comprises 16 residues. Germline assignment: CDR1 LGHNA and CDR2 YNFKEQ. CDR3 loop: CASSRSRTGDNSPLHF. The CDR3 coding sequence is TGTGCCAGCAGCCGTTCTAGGACAGGGGATAATTCACCCCTCCACTTT.

This clonotype has only a few counts. A read error may account for a junction end that differs from germline. This chain uses TRBV7-7 with TRBJ2-5, with a tentative D call TRBD2 (7 bases). The germline CDR1 and CDR2 sequences are SSHAT and FNYEAQ (reference sequence). This CDR3 has 13 amino acids. CDR3 loop: CASSIEGGETQYF. Here the CDR3 DNA reads TGTGCTAGCAGCATAGAGGGGGGGGAGACCCAGTACTTC.

The chain links TRBV5-5 to TRBJ2-6, with TRBD2 matching over 11 bases. Germline V gene sequence: CDR1 SGHKS, CDR2 YYEKEE (reference sequence). Trimming cost V 0 bases and J 2 bases; bases outside gene matches: 1. The CDR3 is made up of 17 amino acids. CDR3 sequence reads: CASSLGLAGPGANVLTF. Here the CDR3 DNA reads TGTGCCAGCAGCTTGGGACTAGCGGGACCTGGGGCCAACGTCCTGACTTTC.